One sample yielded the 14 T cell receptor beta chains listed below, sequenced in a study of shared clonotypes between healthy human individuals. The repertoire was sequenced with immunoSEQ multiplex PCR; TCRdb's copy has only in-frame clones and lacks some. The profile shows around 2,100,000 clones, just under 95% of them singletons. Terminally differentiated effector memory CD45RA+ cells were excluded from the naive CD8 cells, which were CD45RO-negative and positively selected for CCR7. Sequencing used naive CD8+ T cells sorted from blood. The receptors originated from a man aged 18 to 29 in good health.

The count of this clone is one. This chain links TRBV14 with TRBJ2-7; D gene ambiguous. Germline V gives CDR1 SGHDN, CDR2 FVKESK. The CDR3 sequence is 13 residues long. Between the trimmed V and J ends, which lost 5 bases and 6 bases, there was a span of 14 bases. This chain's CDR3 is CASSTQEFSEQYF. The CDR3 nucleotides are TGTGCCAGCAGCACTCAAGAGTTCAGCGAGCAGTACTTC.

This chain uses TRBV5-4 with TRBJ1-1; D unresolved. CDR3 length: 14 amino acids. The ends were cut back, 1 base at V and 4 bases at J, with 11 bases in the middle. Germline V CDR1 and CDR2: SGHNT, YYREEE (reference sequence). The CDR3 spells CASSLRGSGTEAFF. The CDR3 bases are TGTGCCAGCAGCTTGCGGGGATCAGGCACTGAAGCTTTCTTT. Combining the CDR3 with reference TRBV5-4 and TRBJ1-1 gives the whole variable domain ETGVTQSPTHLIKTRGQQVTLRCSSQSGHNTVSWYQQALGQGPQFIFQYYREEENGRGNFPPRFSGLQFPNYSSELNVNALELDDSALYLCASSLRGSGTEAFFGQGTRLTVV.

The genes are TRBV5-4 and TRBJ2-1; D call uncertain. The CDR3 contains 12 residues. V was clipped by 3 bases and J by 5 bases, with 6 bases between them. Germline V gene sequence: CDR1 SGHNT, CDR2 YYREEE (reference sequence). CDR3 loop: CASSSQDNEQFF. As DNA, the CDR3 is TGTGCCAGCAGCTCCCAGGACAATGAGCAGTTCTTC.

The chain joins TRBV19 to TRBJ1-5, with D perhaps TRBD1 (6 bases). V lost 5 bases and J lost 0, with 23 bases in between. Germline V lookup: CDR1 LNHDA, CDR2 SQIVND (reference sequence). The CDR3 loop spans 19 amino acids. The CDR3 sequence is CASSLMDRTGIYSNQPQHF. In DNA, the CDR3 is TGTGCCAGTAGTCTGATGGACAGAACAGGGATTTATAGCAATCAGCCCCAGCATTTT.

As concerns this clone: This specimen includes other DNA sequences encoding the same CDR3. The rearrangement links TRBV7-8 to TRBJ1-2; possibly TRBD1 for D (5 bases). With 3 bases removed from V and 4 bases from J, the gap between germline ends came to 15 bases. Per the germline V gene, CDR1 is SGHVS and CDR2 is FQNEAQ. CDR3 size: 15 residues. The CDR3 loop is CASSLTRGAGYGYTF. DNA for the CDR3: TGTGCCAGCAGCTTGACGAGGGGCGCGGGCTATGGCTACACCTTC.

The chain has TRBV6-6 and TRBJ2-7, with 10 bases aligning to TRBD1. The length of the CDR3 is 15 residues. J lost 0 bases, V lost 6 bases, and 5 bases had no gene match. Germline V gene lookup returns CDR1 MNHNY and CDR2 SVGAGI (reference sequence). The CDR3 nucleotides are TGTGCCAGCAGCGGACAGGGGGTCATCTCCTACGAGCAGTACTTC. Protein: CASSGQGVISYEQYF.

The chain couples TRBV11-1 to TRBJ2-1; D not resolved. The CDR3 length is 15 residues. V was cut by 6 bases and J by 5 bases, with 17 bases left in between. Germline lookup yields CDR1 SGHAT and CDR2 FQDESV (reference sequence). CDR3 region: CASSRVTNGHNEQFF. The CDR3, as DNA: TGTGCCAGCAGTCGGGTGACGAACGGGCACAATGAGCAGTTCTTC. Looking up the rest from reference TRBV11-1 and TRBJ2-1 gives the full variable domain: EAEVAQSPRYKITEKSQAVAFWCDPISGHATLYWYRQILGQGPELLVQFQDESVVDDSQLPKDRFSAERLKGVDSTLKIQPAELGDSAMYLCASSRVTNGHNEQFFGPGTRLTVL.

The chain is built from TRBV9 and TRBJ1-2; D unclear. There are 12 residues in the CDR3. Germline assignment: CDR1 SGDLS and CDR2 YYNGEE. V dropped 0 bases and J dropped 6 bases, with 6 bases sitting between them. The CDR3 DNA reads as TGTGCCAGCAGCGTAGGTAGGGATGGCTACACCTTC. It encodes CASSVGRDGYTF.

In its sample, this clone was seen once. Other DNA variants within this sample encode the same CDR3. The chain employs TRBV11-2 and TRBJ1-1; no definite D call. V shed 1 base and J shed 0 bases, with 6 bases lying between them. The CDR3 has 14 residues. Per germline, CDR1 SGHAT and CDR2 FQNNGV. The CDR3 region is CASSLAGMNTEAFF. CDR3 DNA: TGTGCCAGCAGCTTAGCGGGGATGAACACTGAAGCTTTCTTT.

V usage is TRBV6-5 and J usage is TRBJ1-2; TRBD1 matches at 7 bases. J was trimmed by 4 bases and V by 2 bases; bases with no gene match: 4. Germline CDR1 reads MNHEY; CDR2 reads SVGAGI. There are 14 residues in the CDR3. The CDR3 DNA reads as TGTGCCAGCAGTTACCTTGACAGGGCCTATGGCTACACCTTC. Translated: CASSYLDRAYGYTF.

The V call is TRBV5-4, the J call TRBJ2-3; 10 positions agree with TRBD1. CDR3 length: 14 amino acids. After removal of 4 bases from V and 4 bases from J, the junction contained 3 bases not matched to a gene. Germline V gives CDR1 SGHNT, CDR2 YYREEE (reference sequence). The CDR3 spells CASSVTGGADTQYF. The CDR3, as DNA: TGTGCCAGCAGCGTGACAGGGGGCGCAGATACGCAGTATTTT.

The V gene is TRBV2, the J gene TRBJ2-7; either TRBD1 or TRBD2 may supply D (6 bases each). The CDR3 is 16 amino acids. CDR1 SNHLY and CDR2 FYNNEI come from the germline V gene. Trimming removed 7 bases at V and 3 bases at J, with 22 bases between. The CDR3: CASKLSGEDRGYEQYF. The DNA of the CDR3 is TGTGCCAGCAAGCTCTCAGGGGAGGATCGGGGCTACGAGCAGTACTTC.

The rearrangement uses TRBV19 and TRBJ1-1; D unresolved. CDR1 and CDR2 from the germline V gene are LNHDA and SQIVND (reference sequence). V lost 2 bases and J lost 3, with 7 bases in between. This CDR3 comprises 13 residues. The chain's CDR3 is CASSIQVDTEAFF. The CDR3 DNA follows: TGTGCCAGTAGTATACAAGTGGACACTGAAGCTTTCTTT. The full variable domain, with the rest looked up from reference TRBV19 and TRBJ1-1, is DGGITQSPKYLFRKEGQNVTLSCEQNLNHDAMYWYRQDPGQGLRLIYYSQIVNDFQKGDIAEGYSVSREKKESFPLTVTSAQKNPTAFYLCASSIQVDTEAFFGQGTRLTVV.

This chain connects TRBV11-2 to TRBJ2-3, with D possibly TRBD1 on 6 matching bases. The CDR3 covers 14 residues. The ends were cut back, 5 bases at V and 3 bases at J, with 12 bases in the middle. Germline lookup yields CDR1 SGHAT and CDR2 FQNNGV. CDR3 bases: TGTGCCAGCAGCCCGAGGGACACGACAGATACGCAGTATTTT. Protein product: CASSPRDTTDTQYF.